This is a list of T cell receptor beta chains from one sample in a study of cytomegalovirus exposure and HLA in healthy donors. Sequenced by immunoSEQ multiplex PCR; TCRdb stores in-frame clones only, minus some. The sample includes some 190,000 clones, more than 65% seen only once; the top ten take around 3.2%. Sequenced input: PBMCs. The source is a woman in her twenties or thirties in good health and CMV-seropositive. Both conserved end residues are part of each CDR3. The D gene is left open where the match is weak. Size values are once, few and many counts, or a class for expanded clones, and some rows have none.

TRBJ1-1 | few | TRBD1 | TRBV27 | TGTGCCAGCAGTCTCACAGGGGGCACTGAAGCTTTCTTT | CASSLTGGTEAFF
TRBJ2-2 | - | TRBD1 | TRBV28 | TGTGCCAGCAGTTTACGACAGGGTTGGGCCGGGGAGCTGTTTTTT | CASSLRQGWAGELFF
TRBJ2-7 | - | TRBD1 | TRBV6-1 | TGTGCCAGCAGGAGACCCGGACAGGGAACCTACGAGCAGTACTTC | CASRRPGQGTYEQYF
TRBJ2-3 | - | TRBD2 | TRBV7-6 | TGTGCCAGCAGCTTCACCCGGACCGTACTGACTAGCGGGAGTGAGAGAGATACGCAGTATTTT | CASSFTRTVLTSGSERDTQYF
TRBJ2-7 | - | TRBD1 | TRBV7-9 | TGTGCCAGCAGCTTACGGGACAGGGGGATCTACGAGCAGTACTTC | CASSLRDRGIYEQYF
TRBJ2-5 | - | - | TRBV4-1 | TGCGCCAGCAGCCCGGTCCGGTATGAGACCCAGTACTTC | CASSPVRYETQYF
TRBJ1-6 | few | TRBD1 | TRBV27 | TGTGCCAGCAGTCCGGCCGTCACAGGGGCTGGTAATTCACCCCTCCACTTT | CASSPAVTGAGNSPLHF
TRBJ2-1 | few | - | TRBV7-6 | TGTGCCAGCAGCTTAACAGACAATGAGCAGTTCTTC | CASSLTDNEQFF
TRBJ2-7 | - | - | TRBV28 | TGTGCCAGCAAGGAGGGGAGCTACGAGCAGTACTTC | CASKEGSYEQYF
TRBJ1-1 | - | - | TRBV5-1 | TGCGCCAGCAGCCCCACAGGGTGGGTCACTGAAGCTTTCTTT | CASSPTGWVTEAFF
TRBJ2-1 | - | - | TRBV28 | TGTGCCAGCAGTTTAACTCCCGGGACACGCTACAATGAGCAGTTCTTC | CASSLTPGTRYNEQFF
TRBJ1-1 | - | - | TRBV27 | TGTGCCAGCAGTAAGGCAGGTTCTATCGGAGCTTTCTTT | CASSKAGSIGAFF
TRBJ2-2 | many | TRBD1 | TRBV4-1 | TGCGCCAGCAGCCAAGCAGGGGGCTCGAACGGGGAGCTGTTTTTT | CASSQAGGSNGELFF
TRBJ1-1 | - | TRBD1 | TRBV2 | TGTGCCAGCATTACAGGGGCGAACACTGAAGCTTTCTTT | CASITGANTEAFF
TRBJ2-2 | - | - | TRBV9 | TGTGCCAGCAGCACCTACGGGTCCGGGGAGCTGTTTTTT | CASSTYGSGELFF
TRBJ1-5 | - | - | TRBV6-6 | TGTGCCAGCAGTTACTCGGCCAGGAATAGCAATCAGCCCCAGCATTTT | CASSYSARNSNQPQHF
TRBJ1-2 | - | TRBD1 | TRBV13 | TGTGCCAGCAGCTCTATGACAGGGGTCTTGAGGTACACCTTC | CASSSMTGVLRYTF
TRBJ1-1 | - | - | TRBV6-6 | TGTGCCAGCAGTTACCCACAGGCTAAGAACACTGAAGCCTTCTTT | CASSYPQAKNTEAFF
TRBJ2-3 | - | TRBD1 | TRBV19 | TGTGCCAGTAGTATCGGACAGGCCGGCACAGATACGCAGTATTTT | CASSIGQAGTDTQYF
TRBJ2-7 | - | TRBD1 | TRBV2 | TGTGCCAGCAGTCGCGACCGGGACAGGGGCTACGAGCAGTACTTC | CASSRDRDRGYEQYF
TRBJ2-7 | - | TRBD2 | TRBV15 | TGTGCCACCGGTACTGCGGGGGGGCTTCCCCACGAGCAGTACTTC | CATGTAGGLPHEQYF
TRBJ2-7 | - | - | TRBV2 | TGTGCCAGCAGTGGGGCCGTCTCCTACGAGCAGTACTTC | CASSGAVSYEQYF
TRBJ1-1 | - | TRBD1 | TRBV11-2 | TGTGCCAGCAGCTATTCAGGGGGCGCGGGCACTGAAGCTTTCTTT | CASSYSGGAGTEAFF
TRBJ2-1 | - | - | TRBV27 | TGTGCCAGCCGTTACCTGGACAGCAACTCACTCTACAATGAGCAGTTCTTC | CASRYLDSNSLYNEQFF
TRBJ1-4 | - | - | TRBV9 | TGTGCCAGCAGCGTGAGGACATCTACTAATGAAAAACTGTTTTTT | CASSVRTSTNEKLFF
TRBJ2-2 | few | TRBD2 | TRBV27 | TGTGCCAGCTCTCTAGCGGGAGGGCCGACCGGGGAGCTGTTTTTT | CASSLAGGPTGELFF
TRBJ1-6 | - | TRBD1 | TRBV2 | TGTGCCAGCAGAACAGGGGGAACAAATTCACCCCTCCACTTT | CASRTGGTNSPLHF
TRBJ2-7 | - | TRBD1 | TRBV11-3 | TGTGCCAGCAGCCTAGGACAGGGTACAAACGAGCAGTACTTC | CASSLGQGTNEQYF
TRBJ1-1 | - | TRBD1 | TRBV6-4 | TGTGCCAGCAGTGAGGGACAGAGCATGAACACTGAAGCTTTCTTT | CASSEGQSMNTEAFF
TRBJ2-5 | - | TRBD2 | TRBV14 | TGTGCCAGCAGCCGCTGGACTAGCGGAGAAGAGACCCAGTACTTC | CASSRWTSGEETQYF
TRBJ2-3 | - | - | TRBV21-1 | TGTGCCAGCAGCAAAGTTGGCAAGTTAGAGCGGGAGGGCCCGGCACCAGATACGCAGTATTTT | CASSKVGKLEREGPAPDTQYF
TRBJ1-3 | few | TRBD1 | TRBV28 | TGTGCCAGCCTGACAGGGAGTGGAAACACCATATATTTT | CASLTGSGNTIYF
TRBJ1-2 | - | TRBD1 | TRBV11-2 | TGTGCCAGCAGCTTAGGTCCAGGGGGCTCCTATGGCTACACCTTC | CASSLGPGGSYGYTF
TRBJ2-7 | - | TRBD1 | TRBV28 | TGTGCCAGCAGTCCAGGGACAGGCACCTACGAGCAGTACTTC | CASSPGTGTYEQYF
TRBJ2-5 | - | TRBD1 | TRBV6-5 | TGTGCCAGCAGGCCGGACAGGGAAGAGACCCAGTACTTC | CASRPDREETQYF
TRBJ2-3 | - | TRBD2 | TRBV7-9 | TGTGCCAGCAGCTCCCCGCGCGGGAGGGCCTATAGAGATACGCAGTATTTT | CASSSPRGRAYRDTQYF
TRBJ2-2 | - | TRBD2 | TRBV27 | TGTGCCAGCAGTGGTAGCGGGGGCACCGGGGAGCTGTTTTTT | CASSGSGGTGELFF